The 11 T cell receptor beta chains listed next were all sequenced from one sample in a study of blood T cell repertoires in COVID-19. Assay used: immunoSEQ multiplex PCR; TCRdb lists only in-frame clones, some missing. Counted here are 65,000 to 75,000 clones, around 75% occurring once; the ten biggest clones make up around 21%. What was sequenced was peripheral blood. All receptors come from a man in his 70s with acute or convalescent COVID-19.

This rearrangement joins TRBV5-4 to TRBJ2-3; TRBD2 agrees at 7 bases. V shed 0 bases, J shed 2 bases, and the junction held 6 bases outside the gene matches. This CDR3 contains 16 residues. From germline, CDR1 is SGHNT and CDR2 YYREEE (reference sequence). CDR3 nucleotides: TGTGCCAGCAGCTTGGGGGCTAGCGGTCTCACAGATACGCAGTATTTT. It yields the protein CASSLGASGLTDTQYF.

J is TRBJ2-7 and V is TRBV7-9; 9 nucleotides line up with TRBD2. The germline V gene has CDR1 SEHNR and CDR2 FQNEAQ (reference sequence). Germline trimming cut 6 bases from V and 7 bases from J; bases unmatched to any gene: 13. There are 15 residues in the CDR3. The CDR3 sequence is CASSSHLAGAGEQYF. DNA for the CDR3: TGTGCCAGCAGTTCCCACTTAGCGGGAGCGGGGGAGCAGTACTTC.

V is TRBV7-2 and J is TRBJ1-1, with TRBD1 as a possible D gene (5 bases). This CDR3 spans 14 amino acids. V was pared by 3 bases and J by 4 bases, with 12 bases between. Germline values: CDR1 SGHTA, CDR2 FQGNSA. CDR3 DNA sequence: TGTGCCAGCAGCTTGTTCCAGGGAGGCACTGAAGCTTTCTTT. It codes for CASSLFQGGTEAFF.

This clone was seen a handful of times. The chain has TRBV11-3 and TRBJ2-2; 12 bases line up with TRBD1. V was clipped by 5 bases and J by 0 bases; unmatched bases: 10. The CDR3 spans 19 residues. Germline V CDR1 and CDR2: SGHNT, YENEEA. The CDR3 region is CASSPGGTGGGPNTGELFF. DNA of the CDR3: TGTGCCAGCAGCCCAGGGGGGACAGGGGGCGGGCCGAACACCGGGGAGCTGTTTTTT. The entire variable domain, with the rest obtained from reference TRBV11-3 and TRBJ2-2, is as follows: EAGVVQSPRYKIIEKKQPVAFWCNPISGHNTLYWYLQNLGQGPELLIRYENEEAVDDSQLPKDRFSAERLKGVDSTLKIQPAELGDSAVYLCASSPGGTGGGPNTGELFFGEGSRLTVL.

The V call is TRBV6-5, the J call TRBJ1-4; D gene unclear. The germline V and J ends were trimmed by 2 bases and 0 bases, with 10 bases remaining between them. Germline CDR1 reads MNHEY; CDR2 reads SVGAGI. This CDR3 region has 16 residues. CDR3 sequence: CASSYDIGATNEKLFF. The CDR3 DNA follows: TGTGCCAGCAGTTACGATATCGGGGCAACTAATGAAAAACTGTTTTTT.

V usage is TRBV25-1 and J usage is TRBJ1-1; possibly TRBD1 for D (6 bases). Germline V gives CDR1 MGHDK, CDR2 SYGVNS. Between the trimmed V and J ends, which lost 0 bases and 7 bases, there was a span of 12 bases. The CDR3 runs to 14 residues. The CDR3 reads CASSEYGRGLEAFF. The CDR3, as DNA: TGTGCCAGCAGTGAATACGGCAGGGGCCTTGAAGCTTTCTTT.

The CDR3 nucleotides read TGTGCCAGCAGCTTACAAAGCGGGGGGGGAGATACGCAGTATTTT. Translating gives CASSLQSGGGDTQYF. This rearrangement joins TRBV7-2 to TRBJ2-3; 10 bases fit TRBD2. There are 15 residues in the CDR3. The ends lost 2 bases at V and 5 bases at J; junction bases unmatched: 4. The germline V gene has CDR1 SGHTA and CDR2 FQGNSA.

The CDR3 is CASTGVVGELFF. Here the CDR3 DNA reads TGTGCCAGTACCGGGGTTGTCGGGGAGCTGTTTTTT. The chain carries TRBV19 and TRBJ2-2; D is perhaps TRBD2 (5 bases). The CDR3 has 12 amino acids. In germline, CDR1 is LNHDA, CDR2 SQIVND (reference sequence). V was pared by 7 bases and J by 7 bases, with 10 bases between.

V and J are TRBV5-1 and TRBJ2-5, with D possibly being TRBD1 (6 bases). Trimming left V 4 bases short and J 2 bases short, with 12 bases between. CDR1 and CDR2 (germline): SGHRS, YFSETQ. The CDR3 extends over 14 amino acids. The CDR3 protein is CASSRGQPQETQYF. Here the CDR3 DNA reads TGCGCCAGCAGCCGCGGACAGCCACAAGAGACCCAGTACTTC.

This clone occurred a few times. The gene calls are TRBV28 and TRBJ1-1; a possible D gene is TRBD1 (5 bases). Trimming left V 8 bases short and J 11 bases short, with 18 bases between. The germline CDR1 and CDR2 sequences are MDHEN and SYDVKM. This CDR3 is built from 12 residues. CDR3 protein: CASGWDGSRAFF. For the CDR3, the DNA is TGTGCCAGCGGCTGGGACGGGAGCCGGGCTTTCTTT.

The chain has TRBV7-9 and TRBJ2-2, with 9 bases lining up with TRBD1. The CDR3 loop spans 14 amino acids. Germline V gives CDR1 SEHNR, CDR2 FQNEAQ (reference sequence). The V gene end was trimmed by 9 bases and the J gene end by 0 bases; junction bases not matched to a gene: 2. CDR3 DNA: TGTGCCAGGGGACAGGGATCGAACACCGGGGAGCTGTTTTTT. This gives the protein CARGQGSNTGELFF.